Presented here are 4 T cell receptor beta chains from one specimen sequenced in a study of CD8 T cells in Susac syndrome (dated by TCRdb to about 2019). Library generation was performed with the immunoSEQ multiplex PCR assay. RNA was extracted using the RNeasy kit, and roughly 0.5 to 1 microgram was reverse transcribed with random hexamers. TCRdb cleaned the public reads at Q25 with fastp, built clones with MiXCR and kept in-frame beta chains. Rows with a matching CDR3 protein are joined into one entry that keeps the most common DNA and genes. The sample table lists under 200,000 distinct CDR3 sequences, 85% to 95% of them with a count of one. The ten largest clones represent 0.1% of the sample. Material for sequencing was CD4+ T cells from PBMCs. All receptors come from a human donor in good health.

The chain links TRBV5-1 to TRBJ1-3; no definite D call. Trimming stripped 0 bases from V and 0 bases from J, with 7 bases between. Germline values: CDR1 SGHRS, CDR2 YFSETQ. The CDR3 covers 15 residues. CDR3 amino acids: CASSLVAASGNTIYF. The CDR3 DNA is TGCGCCAGCAGCTTGGTGGCAGCCTCTGGAAACACCATATATTTT.

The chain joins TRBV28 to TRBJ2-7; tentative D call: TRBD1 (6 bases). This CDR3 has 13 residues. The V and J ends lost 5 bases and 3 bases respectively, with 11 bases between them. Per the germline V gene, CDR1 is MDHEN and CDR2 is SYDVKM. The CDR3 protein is CASSLTGVYEQYF. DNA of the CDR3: TGTGCCAGCAGTCTGACAGGAGTCTACGAGCAGTACTTC.

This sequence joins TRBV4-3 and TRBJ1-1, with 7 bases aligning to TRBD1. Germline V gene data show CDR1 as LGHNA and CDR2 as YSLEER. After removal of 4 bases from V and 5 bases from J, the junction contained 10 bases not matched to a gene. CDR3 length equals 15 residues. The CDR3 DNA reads TGCGCCAGCAGCCGATTTAGGGGGCTAAATACTGAAGCTTTCTTT. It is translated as CASSRFRGLNTEAFF.

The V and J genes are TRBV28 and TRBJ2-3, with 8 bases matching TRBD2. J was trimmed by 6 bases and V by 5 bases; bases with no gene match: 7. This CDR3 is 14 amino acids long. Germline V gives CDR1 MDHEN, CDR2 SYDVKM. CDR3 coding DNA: TGTGCCAGCAGTAGATCGGGGGGGCCGGATACGCAGTATTTT. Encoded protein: CASSRSGGPDTQYF.